The entry that follows covers one T cell receptor beta chain sequence. These data are taken from a study of T cells in Graves' hyperthyroidism and ophthalmopathy. The investigators amplified TCR beta CDR3 regions from RNA transcripts. First-round RT-PCR of the TCR CDR3 relied on the HTBI primer set. TCRdb itself ran the multiplex PCR reads through MiXCR, one entry per CDR3 protein. The repertoire consists of 300,000 to 350,000 distinct CDR3 sequences, with roughly 23% occurring once and the leading ten covering 50%. The V gene lost 6 bases and the J gene lost 5 bases, with 4 bases spanning the gap. Germline V gives CDR1 SNHLY, CDR2 FYNNEI. The CDR3 has 11 amino acids.

The chain couples TRBV2 to TRBJ2-2; unclear D gene. The TCR originated in a woman aged 45-65 years with Graves' hyperthyroidism. Specimen: blood. The CDR3 nucleotides read TGTGCCAGCAGGATTACCGGGGAGCTGTTTTTT. It translates to CASRITGELFF.